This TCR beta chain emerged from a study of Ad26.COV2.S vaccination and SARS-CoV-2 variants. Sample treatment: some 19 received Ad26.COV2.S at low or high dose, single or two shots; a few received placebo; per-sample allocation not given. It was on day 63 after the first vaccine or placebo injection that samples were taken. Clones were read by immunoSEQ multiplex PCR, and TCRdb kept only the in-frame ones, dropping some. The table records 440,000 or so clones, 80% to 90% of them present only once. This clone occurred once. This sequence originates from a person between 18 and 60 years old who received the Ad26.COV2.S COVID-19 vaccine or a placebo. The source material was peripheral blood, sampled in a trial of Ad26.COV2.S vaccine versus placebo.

CDR3 nucleotide sequence: TGTGCCAGTGGGGAGACGGACTCCTACGAGCAGTACTTC. Translating gives CASGETDSYEQYF. V is TRBV19 and J is TRBJ2-7; TRBD2 might be the D (5 bases). The CDR3 runs 13 residues. Germline-derived CDR1 and CDR2 are LNHDA and SQIVND (reference sequence). V was pared by 8 bases and J by 0 bases, with 11 bases between.